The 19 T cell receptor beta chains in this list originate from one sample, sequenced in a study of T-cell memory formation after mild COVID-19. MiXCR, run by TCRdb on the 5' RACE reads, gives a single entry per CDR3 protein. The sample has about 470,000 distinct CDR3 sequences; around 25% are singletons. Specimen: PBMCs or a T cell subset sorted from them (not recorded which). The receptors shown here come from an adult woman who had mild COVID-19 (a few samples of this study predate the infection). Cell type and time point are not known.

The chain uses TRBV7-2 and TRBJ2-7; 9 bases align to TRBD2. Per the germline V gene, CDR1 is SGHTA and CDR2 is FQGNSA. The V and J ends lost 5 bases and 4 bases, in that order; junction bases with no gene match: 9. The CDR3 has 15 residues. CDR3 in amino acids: CASSAPTSGRYEQYF. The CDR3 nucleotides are TGTGCCAGCAGCGCCCCGACTAGCGGAAGATACGAGCAGTACTTC.

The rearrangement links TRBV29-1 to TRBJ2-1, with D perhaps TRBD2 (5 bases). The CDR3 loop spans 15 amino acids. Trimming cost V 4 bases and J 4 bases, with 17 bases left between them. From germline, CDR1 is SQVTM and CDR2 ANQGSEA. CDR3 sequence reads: CSVGSGAEVYNEQFF. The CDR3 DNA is TGCAGCGTTGGCTCCGGAGCGGAGGTATACAATGAGCAGTTCTTC.

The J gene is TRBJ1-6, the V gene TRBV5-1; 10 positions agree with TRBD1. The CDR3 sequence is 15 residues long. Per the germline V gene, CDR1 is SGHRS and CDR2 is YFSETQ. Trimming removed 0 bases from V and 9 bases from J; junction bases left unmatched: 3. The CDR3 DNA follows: TGCGCCAGCAGCTTGGGACAGGGGGCTTCTTCACCCCTCCACTTT. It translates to CASSLGQGASSPLHF. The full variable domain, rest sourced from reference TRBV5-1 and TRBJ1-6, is KAGVTQTPRYLIKTRGQQVTLSCSPISGHRSVSWYQQTPGQGLQFLFEYFSETQRNKGNFPGRFSGRQFSNSRSEMNVSTLELGDSALYLCASSLGQGASSPLHFGNGTRLTVT.

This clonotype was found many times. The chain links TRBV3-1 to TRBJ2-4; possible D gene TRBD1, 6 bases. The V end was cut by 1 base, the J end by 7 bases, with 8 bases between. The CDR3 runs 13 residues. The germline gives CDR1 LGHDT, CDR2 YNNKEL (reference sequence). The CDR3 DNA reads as TGTGCCAGCAGCCAAGCAGGGGTCAACATTCAGTACTTC. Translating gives CASSQAGVNIQYF.

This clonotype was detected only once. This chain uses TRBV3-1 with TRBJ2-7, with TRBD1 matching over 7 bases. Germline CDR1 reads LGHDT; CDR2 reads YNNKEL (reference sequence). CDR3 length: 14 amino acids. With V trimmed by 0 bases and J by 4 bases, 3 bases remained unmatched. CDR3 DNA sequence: TGTGCCAGCAGCCAAGAGGGACAGAAGTACGAGCAGTACTTC. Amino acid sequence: CASSQEGQKYEQYF.

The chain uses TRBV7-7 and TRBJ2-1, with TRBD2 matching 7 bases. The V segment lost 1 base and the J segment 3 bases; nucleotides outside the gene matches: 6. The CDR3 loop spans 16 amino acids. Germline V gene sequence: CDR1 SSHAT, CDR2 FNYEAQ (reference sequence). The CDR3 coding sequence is TGTGCCAGCAGCTTAGAGGTAGCGGGCCTCTACAATGAGCAGTTCTTC. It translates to CASSLEVAGLYNEQFF. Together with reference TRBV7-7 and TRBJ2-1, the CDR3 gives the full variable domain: GAGVSQSPRYKVTKRGQDVTLRCDPISSHATLYWYQQALGQGPEFLTYFNYEAQPDKSGLPSDRFSAERPEGSISTLTIQRTEQRDSAMYRCASSLEVAGLYNEQFFGPGTRLTVL.

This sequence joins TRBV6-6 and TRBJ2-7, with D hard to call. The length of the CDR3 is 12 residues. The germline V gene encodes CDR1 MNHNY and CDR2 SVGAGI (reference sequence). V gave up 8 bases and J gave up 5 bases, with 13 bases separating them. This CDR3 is CASAINPHEQYF. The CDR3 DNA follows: TGTGCCAGCGCAATCAACCCCCACGAGCAGTACTTC.

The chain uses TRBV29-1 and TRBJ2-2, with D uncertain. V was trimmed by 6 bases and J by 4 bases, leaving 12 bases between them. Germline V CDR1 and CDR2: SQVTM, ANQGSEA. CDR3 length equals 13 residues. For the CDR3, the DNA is TGCAGCGTGGAACCCGATGGCACCGGGGAGCTGTTTTTT. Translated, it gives CSVEPDGTGELFF.

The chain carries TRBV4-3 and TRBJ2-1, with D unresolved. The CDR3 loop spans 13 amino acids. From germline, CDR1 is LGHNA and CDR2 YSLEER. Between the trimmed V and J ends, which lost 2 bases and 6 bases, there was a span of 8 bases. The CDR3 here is CASSQTTVNEQFF. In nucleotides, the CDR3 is TGCGCCAGCAGCCAAACCACGGTCAATGAGCAGTTCTTC.

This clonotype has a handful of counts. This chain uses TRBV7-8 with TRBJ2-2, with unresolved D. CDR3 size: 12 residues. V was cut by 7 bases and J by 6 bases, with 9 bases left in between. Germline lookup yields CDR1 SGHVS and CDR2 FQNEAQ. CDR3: CASTPLAGELFF. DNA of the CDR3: TGTGCCAGCACCCCCCTGGCCGGGGAGCTGTTTTTT.

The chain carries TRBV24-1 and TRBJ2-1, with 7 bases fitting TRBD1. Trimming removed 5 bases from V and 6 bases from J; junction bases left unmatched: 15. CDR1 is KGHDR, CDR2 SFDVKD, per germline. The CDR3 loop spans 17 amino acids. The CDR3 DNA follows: TGTGCCACCAGTGCTAGAATACCCGGGACAGCCTCCAATGAGCAGTTCTTC. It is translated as CATSARIPGTASNEQFF.

The CDR3 sequence is CATGRTGETQYF. The CDR3 DNA reads as TGTGCCACGGGGAGGACAGGGGAGACCCAGTACTTC. The gene calls are TRBV7-2 and TRBJ2-5, with 8 nucleotides matching TRBD1. V lost 10 bases, J lost 5 bases, and 6 bases stayed unmatched. This CDR3 is built from 12 residues. CDR1 is SGHTA and CDR2 is FQGNSA in the germline V gene. Supplemented by reference TRBV7-2 and TRBJ2-5, the full variable domain reads GAGVSQSPSNKVTEKGKDVELRCDPISGHTALYWYRQSLGQGLEFLIYFQGNSAPDKSGLPSDRFSAERTGGSVSTLTIQRTQQEDSAVYLCATGRTGETQYFGPGTRLLVL.

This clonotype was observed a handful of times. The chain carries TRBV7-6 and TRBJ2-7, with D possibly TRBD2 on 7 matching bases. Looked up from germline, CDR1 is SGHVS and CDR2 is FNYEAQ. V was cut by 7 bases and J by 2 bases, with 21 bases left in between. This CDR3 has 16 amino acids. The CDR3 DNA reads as TGTGCCAGCACTCTACAGTCACCCGGGGGGCCCTACGAGCAGTACTTC. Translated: CASTLQSPGGPYEQYF.

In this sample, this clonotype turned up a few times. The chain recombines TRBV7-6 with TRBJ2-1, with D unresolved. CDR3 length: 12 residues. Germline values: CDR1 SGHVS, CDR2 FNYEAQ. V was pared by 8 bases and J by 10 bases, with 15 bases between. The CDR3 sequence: CASGLLSGEQFF. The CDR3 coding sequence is TGTGCCAGCGGCCTTCTGTCGGGCGAGCAGTTCTTC.

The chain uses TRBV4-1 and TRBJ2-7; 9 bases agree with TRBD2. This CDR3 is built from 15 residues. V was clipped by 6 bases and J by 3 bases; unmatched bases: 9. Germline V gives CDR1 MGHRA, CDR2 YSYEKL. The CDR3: CASSTSLRGGYEQYF. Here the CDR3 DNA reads TGCGCCAGCAGTACCTCGCTGCGGGGGGGCTACGAGCAGTACTTC.

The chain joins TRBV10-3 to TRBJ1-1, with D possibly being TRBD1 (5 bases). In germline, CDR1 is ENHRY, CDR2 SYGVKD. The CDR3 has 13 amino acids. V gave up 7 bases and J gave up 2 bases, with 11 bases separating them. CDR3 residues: CAIKRGGNTEAFF. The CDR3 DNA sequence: TGTGCCATCAAGAGGGGCGGAAACACTGAAGCTTTCTTT.

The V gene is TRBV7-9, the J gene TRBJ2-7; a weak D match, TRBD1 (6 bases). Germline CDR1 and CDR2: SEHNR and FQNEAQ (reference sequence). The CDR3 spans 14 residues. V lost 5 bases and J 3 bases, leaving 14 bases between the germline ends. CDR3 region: CASSGTGYDYEQYF. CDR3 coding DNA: TGTGCCAGCAGCGGAACAGGGTACGACTACGAGCAGTACTTC.

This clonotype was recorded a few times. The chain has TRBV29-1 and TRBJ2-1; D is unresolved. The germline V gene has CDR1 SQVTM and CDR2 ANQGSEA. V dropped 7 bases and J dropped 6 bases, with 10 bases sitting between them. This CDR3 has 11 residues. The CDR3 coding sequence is TGCAGCGCGCGGCTCGCCAATGAGCAGTTCTTC. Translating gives CSARLANEQFF.

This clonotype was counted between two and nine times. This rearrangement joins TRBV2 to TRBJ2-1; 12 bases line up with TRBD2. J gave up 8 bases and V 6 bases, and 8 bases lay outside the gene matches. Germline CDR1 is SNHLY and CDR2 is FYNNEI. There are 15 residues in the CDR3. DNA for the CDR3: TGTGCCAGCAGGGACCTAGCGGGGGGGCCCTATGAGCAGTTCTTC. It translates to CASRDLAGGPYEQFF. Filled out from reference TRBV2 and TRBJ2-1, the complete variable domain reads EPEVTQTPSHQVTQMGQEVILRCVPISNHLYFYWYRQILGQKVEFLVSFYNNEISEKSEIFDDQFSVERPDGSNFTLKIRSTKLEDSAMYFCASRDLAGGPYEQFFGPGTRLTVL.